The 29 T cell receptor beta chains in this list originate from one sample, sequenced in a study of blood T cell repertoires in COVID-19. The protocol was immunoSEQ multiplex PCR, while the TCRdb copy is restricted to in-frame clones and leaves out a portion. The profile covers some 83,000 clones, with 72% appearing a single time and under 15% taken by the ten largest. Material for sequencing was peripheral blood. The origin of the receptors is a woman aged 80 or older with acute or convalescent COVID-19.

This chain links TRBV24-1 with TRBJ2-6; D gene unclear. With 6 bases removed from V and 0 bases from J, the gap between germline ends came to 8 bases. The CDR3 has 15 amino acids. Germline CDR1 and CDR2: KGHDR and SFDVKD. The CDR3 bases are TGTGCCACCAGTTCACAGAGCTCTGGGGCCAACGTCCTGACTTTC. Translation gives CATSSQSSGANVLTF.

This clone was picked up one time. The genes are TRBV27 and TRBJ2-5; 10 nucleotides match TRBD2. J was trimmed by 3 bases and V by 4 bases; bases with no gene match: 5. There are 15 residues in the CDR3. Germline CDR1 MNHEY, CDR2 SMNVEV (reference sequence). The CDR3 loop is CASSSLGLAKETQYF. CDR3 DNA sequence: TGTGCCAGCAGTTCGCTGGGACTAGCGAAAGAGACCCAGTACTTC.

This clone was seen only a few times. This chain joins TRBV7-2 and TRBJ1-1; D ambiguous. The CDR3 has 14 residues. Looked up from germline, CDR1 is SGHTA and CDR2 is FQGNSA. V gave up 0 bases and J gave up 1 base, with 6 bases separating them. The CDR3 bases are TGTGCCAGCAGCTTAGCGGGCGAGAACACTGAAGCTTTCTTT. Encoded protein: CASSLAGENTEAFF.

The V and J genes are TRBV11-1 and TRBJ2-5, with 7 bases aligning to TRBD1. The V and J ends lost 4 bases and 5 bases, in that order; junction bases with no gene match: 4. The germline gives CDR1 SGHAT, CDR2 FQDESV (reference sequence). The CDR3 has 13 residues. CDR3 sequence: CASSSHRGETQYF. As DNA, the CDR3 is TGTGCCAGCAGCTCCCACAGGGGCGAGACCCAGTACTTC.

The chain links TRBV4-1 to TRBJ2-3; D is possibly TRBD2 (5 bases). V was trimmed by 4 bases and J by 4 bases, leaving 15 bases between them. The CDR3 totals 15 residues. From germline, CDR1 is MGHRA and CDR2 YSYEKL. The CDR3 nucleotides are TGCGCCAGCAGCCGCGGGCCTTCCGTGGCAGATACGCAGTATTTT. Protein sequence: CASSRGPSVADTQYF.

V usage is TRBV3-1 (or the pseudogene TRBV3-2) and J usage is TRBJ1-1, with TRBD1 matching over 7 bases. CDR1 is LGHDT, CDR2 YNNKEL, per germline (reference sequence). This CDR3 contains 14 residues. The V and J ends lost 6 bases and 2 bases, in that order; junction bases with no gene match: 6. The chain's CDR3 is CASSRQGTNTEAFF. CDR3 coding DNA: TGTGCCAGCAGTAGACAGGGTACAAACACTGAAGCTTTCTTT.

The J gene is TRBJ2-4, the V gene TRBV5-6, with TRBD1 identical over 11 bases. Losses at the gene ends were 4 bases for V and 8 bases for J; bases not matched to a gene: 11. CDR1 SGHDT and CDR2 YYEEEE come from the germline V gene. CDR3 length: 16 residues. This chain's CDR3 is CASSARAGTGGDIQYF. For the CDR3, the DNA is TGTGCCAGCAGCGCGAGAGCCGGGACAGGGGGAGACATTCAGTACTTC.

The genes are TRBV6-2 or TRBV6-3 and TRBJ2-3; 12 bases match TRBD2. This CDR3 comprises 16 residues. Germline loops: CDR1 MNHEY, CDR2 SVGEGT. V dropped 5 bases and J dropped 5; count of bases not matched to a gene: 8. This CDR3 is CASSTSSGGAEDTQYF. CDR3 DNA sequence: TGTGCCAGCAGTACCTCTAGCGGGGGGGCCGAAGATACGCAGTATTTT.

This chain connects TRBV6-1 to TRBJ2-3; 7 bases align to TRBD2. CDR1 is MNHNS, CDR2 SASEGT, per germline. The CDR3 is made up of 14 amino acids. J gave up 5 bases and V 1 base, and 3 bases lay outside the gene matches. CDR3 sequence: CASSEGGGVDTQYF. The CDR3 DNA sequence: TGTGCCAGCAGTGAAGGGGGGGGAGTAGATACGCAGTATTTT.

The V gene is TRBV28, the J gene TRBJ1-2; no reliable D call. Germline V gives CDR1 MDHEN, CDR2 SYDVKM. Trimming took off 3 bases at V and 3 bases at J, with 11 bases between the two ends. The CDR3 consists of 14 residues. The CDR3, as DNA: TGTGCCAGCAGTTTTTCTAATTCTGACTATGGCTACACCTTC. It translates to CASSFSNSDYGYTF.

This chain connects TRBV2 to TRBJ2-5; 11 bases fit TRBD2. V was pared by 4 bases and J by 2 bases, with 0 bases of the junction left unmatched. Looked up from germline, CDR1 is SNHLY and CDR2 is FYNNEI. CDR3 length: 14 residues. CDR3 amino acids: CASSGTSGQETQYF. The CDR3 nucleotides are TGTGCCAGCAGTGGGACTAGCGGGCAAGAGACCCAGTACTTC.

This CDR3 is CASSVGQVSTEAFF. The CDR3 region has the DNA TGTGCCAGCAGCGTGGGACAGGTAAGCACTGAAGCTTTCTTT. This sequence joins TRBV7-2 and TRBJ1-1; 8 bases match TRBD1. CDR3 length: 14 amino acids. V gave up 5 bases and J gave up 4 bases; unmatched junction bases: 6. The V gene's germline CDR1 is SGHTA and CDR2 FQGNSA.

The chain couples TRBV11-3 to TRBJ1-6, with no clear D. The CDR3 loop spans 14 amino acids. The germline CDR1 and CDR2 sequences are SGHNT and YENEEA. With 3 bases removed from V and 7 bases from J, the gap between germline ends came to 10 bases. Written as DNA, the CDR3 is TGTGCCAGCAGCTTGTCTGGAGAAAATTCACCCCTCCACTTT. This translates into CASSLSGENSPLHF.

The CDR3: CASSGKVTGYSTNEKLFF. Here the CDR3 DNA reads TGTGCCAGCAGCGGGAAAGTGACAGGGTACTCAACTAATGAAAAACTGTTTTTT. The V gene is TRBV11-2, the J gene TRBJ1-4; 7 nucleotides align to TRBD1. This CDR3 is built from 18 residues. Looked up from germline, CDR1 is SGHAT and CDR2 is FQNNGV. V trimming: 5 bases; J trimming: 0 bases; junction bases outside the gene matches: 12.

The chain combines TRBV10-3 with TRBJ2-7; 10 nucleotides line up with TRBD1. Germline CDR1 reads ENHRY; CDR2 reads SYGVKD. Losses at the gene ends were 5 bases for V and 3 bases for J; bases not matched to a gene: 1. The CDR3 runs to 13 residues. This CDR3 reads CAISWDRGYEQYF. The DNA for the CDR3 is TGTGCCATCAGTTGGGACAGGGGCTACGAGCAGTACTTC.

The chain joins TRBV2 to TRBJ2-1, with D possibly being TRBD2 (6 bases). Germline lookup yields CDR1 SNHLY and CDR2 FYNNEI. V was trimmed by 5 bases and J by 6 bases, leaving 11 bases between them. This CDR3 contains 13 residues. CDR3 nucleotide sequence: TGTGCCAGCAGTCGAAGGGGAGGCAATGAGCAGTTCTTC. This translates into CASSRRGGNEQFF.

The genes are TRBV7-3 and TRBJ2-7; no definite D call. The CDR3 consists of 14 residues. The germline V gene has CDR1 SGHTA and CDR2 FQGTGA. V dropped 1 base and J dropped 0 bases, with 7 bases sitting between them. The CDR3 DNA is TGTGCCAGCAGCTTAAGTCCCAGCTCCTACGAGCAGTACTTC. Amino acids: CASSLSPSSYEQYF.

This clone appeared a single time. The V call is TRBV19, the J call TRBJ1-2; TRBD1 is a possible D gene (6 bases). Between the trimmed V and J ends, which lost 2 bases and 1 base, there was a span of 11 bases. This CDR3 is 15 amino acids long. The V gene's germline CDR1 is LNHDA and CDR2 SQIVND (reference sequence). CDR3 bases: TGTGCCAGTAGTATACTGGGGGCCTTTAACTATGGCTACACCTTC. This translates into CASSILGAFNYGYTF.

The genes are TRBV7-7 and TRBJ1-1; weak D call: TRBD1 (5 bases). V lost 1 base to trimming and J lost 9 bases, with 12 bases between them. Germline CDR1 SSHAT, CDR2 FNYEAQ (reference sequence). CDR3 length equals 13 residues. This CDR3 is CASSLDPTGQAFF. The CDR3, as DNA: TGTGCCAGCAGCTTAGATCCCACAGGACAAGCTTTCTTT. Looking up the rest from reference TRBV7-7 and TRBJ1-1 gives the full variable domain: GAGVSQSPRYKVTKRGQDVTLRCDPISSHATLYWYQQALGQGPEFLTYFNYEAQPDKSGLPSDRFSAERPEGSISTLTIQRTEQRDSAMYRCASSLDPTGQAFFGQGTRLTVV.

This chain uses TRBV7-8 with TRBJ1-2, with D possibly being TRBD1 (5 bases). V lost 5 bases, J lost 2 bases, and 24 bases lay in between. The CDR3 spans 18 residues. Germline assignment: CDR1 SGHVS and CDR2 FQNEAQ. The CDR3 reads CASSVRVPTAKQNYGYTF. The CDR3, as DNA: TGTGCCAGCAGCGTTAGGGTGCCGACAGCCAAGCAGAACTATGGCTACACCTTC.

In DNA, the CDR3 is TGTGCCACCAGCAGAGATCAGACGGGAAAAAGGGAGACCCAGTACTTC. This sequence encodes CATSRDQTGKRETQYF. This rearrangement joins TRBV15 to TRBJ2-5, with D possibly being TRBD2 (5 bases). Germline CDR1 reads LNHNV; CDR2 reads YYDKDF (reference sequence). The CDR3 runs to 16 residues. Trimming removed 0 bases at V and 5 bases at J, with 16 bases between.

The J gene is TRBJ1-1, the V gene TRBV5-1; 7 bases agree with TRBD1. CDR3 size: 18 residues. V was pared by 1 base and J by 4 bases, with 16 bases of the junction left unmatched. The germline CDR1 and CDR2 sequences are SGHRS and YFSETQ. CDR3 in amino acids: CASSLSGQVVGRGTEAFF. CDR3 in DNA: TGCGCCAGCAGCTTGTCTGGACAGGTTGTTGGCCGGGGCACTGAAGCTTTCTTT.

This clone has only one observation. The chain carries TRBV2 and TRBJ2-5, with a possible D match to TRBD2 (5 bases). The CDR3 is 12 amino acids. V gave up 4 bases and J gave up 5 bases, with 8 bases separating them. Per the germline V gene, CDR1 is SNHLY and CDR2 is FYNNEI. The CDR3 region has the DNA TGTGCCAGCAGTGTCCAGCGGGAGACCCAGTACTTC. It yields the protein CASSVQRETQYF.

This clone was counted only a few times. The rearrangement uses TRBV5-1 and TRBJ1-2, with D unclear. Germline V CDR1 and CDR2: SGHRS, YFSETQ. The CDR3 runs 13 residues. Trimming took 4 bases from V and 5 from J, leaving 12 bases between them. CDR3 bases: TGCGCCAGCAGCAGCGCGGCCACGTATGGCTACACCTTC. Amino acid sequence: CASSSAATYGYTF.

The chain is built from TRBV7-2 and TRBJ2-3, with D uncertain. The germline V and J ends were trimmed by 5 bases and 0 bases, with 9 bases remaining between them. CDR3 size: 14 residues. The V gene's germline CDR1 is SGHTA and CDR2 FQGNSA. This chain's CDR3 is CASSPLTSTDTQYF. CDR3 sequence (DNA): TGTGCCAGCAGCCCCTTAACTAGCACAGATACGCAGTATTTT.

The rearrangement uses TRBV24-1 and TRBJ1-2; maybe TRBD1 (6 bases). CDR3 length equals 14 residues. V was cut by 3 bases and J by 2 bases, with 9 bases left in between. The germline V gene encodes CDR1 KGHDR and CDR2 SFDVKD. The chain's CDR3 is CATSDRTENYGYTF. CDR3 bases: TGTGCCACCAGTGATAGGACAGAAAACTATGGCTACACCTTC.

This clone was recorded only once. V usage is TRBV5-1 and J usage is TRBJ1-1; tentatively, D is TRBD1 (5 bases). V lost 2 bases, J lost 0 bases, and 11 bases lay in between. Germline V CDR1 and CDR2: SGHRS, YFSETQ. The CDR3 covers 15 residues. The DNA for the CDR3 is TGCGCCAGCAGCTTTTTTCAGGGTTTGAACACTGAAGCTTTCTTT. It encodes CASSFFQGLNTEAFF. Supplemented by reference TRBV5-1 and TRBJ1-1, the full variable domain reads KAGVTQTPRYLIKTRGQQVTLSCSPISGHRSVSWYQQTPGQGLQFLFEYFSETQRNKGNFPGRFSGRQFSNSRSEMNVSTLELGDSALYLCASSFFQGLNTEAFFGQGTRLTVV.

The count of this clone is one. This chain uses TRBV9 with TRBJ1-2, with 9 bases fitting TRBD1. The V gene end was trimmed by 4 bases and the J gene end by 7 bases; junction bases not matched to a gene: 8. The CDR3 totals 14 residues. Looked up from germline, CDR1 is SGDLS and CDR2 is YYNGEE. The CDR3 region is CASSSRDRDSGYTF. The CDR3 bases are TGTGCCAGCAGCTCCCGGGACAGGGATTCTGGCTACACCTTC.

The chain combines TRBV5-4 with TRBJ2-3; perhaps TRBD1 as D (7 bases). Trimming cost V 4 bases and J 0 bases, with 15 bases left between them. The CDR3 sequence is 16 residues long. Germline values: CDR1 SGHNT, CDR2 YYREEE (reference sequence). CDR3 nucleotide sequence: TGTGCCAGCAGCCCTGGAGGGGGCTTGAGCACAGATACGCAGTATTTT. The encoded protein is CASSPGGGLSTDTQYF.